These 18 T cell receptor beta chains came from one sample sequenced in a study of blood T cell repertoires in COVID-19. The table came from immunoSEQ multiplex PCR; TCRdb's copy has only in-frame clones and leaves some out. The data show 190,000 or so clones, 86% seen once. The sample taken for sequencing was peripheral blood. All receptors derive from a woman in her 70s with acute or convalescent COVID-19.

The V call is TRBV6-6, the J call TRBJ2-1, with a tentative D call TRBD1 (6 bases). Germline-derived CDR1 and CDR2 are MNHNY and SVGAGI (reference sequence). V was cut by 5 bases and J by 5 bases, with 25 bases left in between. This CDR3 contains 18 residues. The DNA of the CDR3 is TGTGCCAGCAGTCGTACGCGTTACGGATACAGGGATAACAATGAGCAGTTCTTC. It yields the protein CASSRTRYGYRDNNEQFF.

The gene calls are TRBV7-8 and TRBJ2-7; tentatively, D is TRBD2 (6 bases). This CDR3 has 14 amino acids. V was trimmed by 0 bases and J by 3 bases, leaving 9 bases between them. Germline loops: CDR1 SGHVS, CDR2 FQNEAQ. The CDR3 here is CASSLAGLGYEQYF. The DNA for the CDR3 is TGTGCCAGCAGCTTAGCGGGACTGGGCTACGAGCAGTACTTC.

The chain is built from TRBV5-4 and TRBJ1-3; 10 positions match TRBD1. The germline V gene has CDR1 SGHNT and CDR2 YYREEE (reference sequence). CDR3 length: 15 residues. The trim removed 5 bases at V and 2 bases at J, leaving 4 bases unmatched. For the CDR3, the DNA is TGTGCCAGCAGACCGGGACAGGGGACTGGAAACACCATATATTTT. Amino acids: CASRPGQGTGNTIYF. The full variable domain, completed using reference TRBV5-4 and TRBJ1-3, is ETGVTQSPTHLIKTRGQQVTLRCSSQSGHNTVSWYQQALGQGPQFIFQYYREEENGRGNFPPRFSGLQFPNYSSELNVNALELDDSALYLCASRPGQGTGNTIYFGEGSWLTVV.

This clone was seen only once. The CDR3 protein is CASSSRDTGELFF. CDR3 nucleotides: TGTGCCAGCAGTTCGAGGGACACCGGGGAGCTGTTTTTT. The chain is built from TRBV6-5 and TRBJ2-2; the D gene is possibly TRBD2 (5 bases). CDR3 length equals 13 residues. The V gene lost 4 bases and the J gene lost 3 bases, with 6 bases spanning the gap. The germline V gene has CDR1 MNHEY and CDR2 SVGAGI.

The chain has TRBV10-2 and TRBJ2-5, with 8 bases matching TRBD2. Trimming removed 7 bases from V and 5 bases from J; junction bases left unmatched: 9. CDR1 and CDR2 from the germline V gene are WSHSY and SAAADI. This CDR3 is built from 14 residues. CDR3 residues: CASIRAGGGETQYF. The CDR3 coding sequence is TGCGCCAGCATCCGGGCGGGAGGAGGGGAGACCCAGTACTTC.

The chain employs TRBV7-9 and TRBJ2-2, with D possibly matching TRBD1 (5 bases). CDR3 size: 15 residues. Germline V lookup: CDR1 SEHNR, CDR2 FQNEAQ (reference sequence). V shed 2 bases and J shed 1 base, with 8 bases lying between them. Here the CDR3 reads CASSLQTVNTGELFF. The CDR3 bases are TGTGCCAGCAGCTTACAGACAGTGAACACCGGGGAGCTGTTTTTT.

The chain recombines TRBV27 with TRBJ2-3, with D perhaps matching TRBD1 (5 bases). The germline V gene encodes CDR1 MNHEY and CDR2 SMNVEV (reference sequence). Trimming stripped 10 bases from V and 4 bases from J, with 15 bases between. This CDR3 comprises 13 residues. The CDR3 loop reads CATTGADADTQYF. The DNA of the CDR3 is TGTGCCACTACTGGGGCGGACGCAGATACGCAGTATTTT.

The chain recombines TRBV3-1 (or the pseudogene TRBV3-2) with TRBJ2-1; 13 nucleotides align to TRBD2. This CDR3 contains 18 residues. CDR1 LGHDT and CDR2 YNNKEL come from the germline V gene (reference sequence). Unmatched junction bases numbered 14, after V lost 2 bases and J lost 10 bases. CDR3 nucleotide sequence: TGTGCCAGCAGCCAATGGGGAGGGTCGACTAGCGGGGGGAACGAGCAGTTCTTC. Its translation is CASSQWGGSTSGGNEQFF.

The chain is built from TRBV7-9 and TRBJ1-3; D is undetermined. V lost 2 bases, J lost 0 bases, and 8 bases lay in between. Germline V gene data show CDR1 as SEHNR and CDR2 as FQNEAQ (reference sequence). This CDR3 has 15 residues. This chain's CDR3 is CASSLFSLSGNTIYF. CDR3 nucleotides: TGTGCCAGCAGCTTATTCTCACTCTCTGGAAACACCATATATTTT.

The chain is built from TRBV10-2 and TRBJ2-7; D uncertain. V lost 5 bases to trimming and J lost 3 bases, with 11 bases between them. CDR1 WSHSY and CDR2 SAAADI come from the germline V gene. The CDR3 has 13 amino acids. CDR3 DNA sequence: TGCGCCAGCAGTCGTCAGGAAAACTACGAGCAGTACTTC. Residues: CASSRQENYEQYF.

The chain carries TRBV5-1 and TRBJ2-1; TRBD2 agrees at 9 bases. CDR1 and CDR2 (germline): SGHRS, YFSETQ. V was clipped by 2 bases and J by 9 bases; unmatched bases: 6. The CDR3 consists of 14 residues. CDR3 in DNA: TGCGCCAGCAGCTTAGGCGGGAGGGCCGGTGAGCAGTTCTTC. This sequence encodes CASSLGGRAGEQFF.

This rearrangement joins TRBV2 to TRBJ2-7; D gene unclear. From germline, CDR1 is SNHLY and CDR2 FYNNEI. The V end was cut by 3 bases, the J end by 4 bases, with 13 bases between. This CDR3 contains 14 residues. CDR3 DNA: TGTGCCAGCAGTGACCGGTCAGGCCCTTACGAGCAGTACTTC. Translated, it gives CASSDRSGPYEQYF.

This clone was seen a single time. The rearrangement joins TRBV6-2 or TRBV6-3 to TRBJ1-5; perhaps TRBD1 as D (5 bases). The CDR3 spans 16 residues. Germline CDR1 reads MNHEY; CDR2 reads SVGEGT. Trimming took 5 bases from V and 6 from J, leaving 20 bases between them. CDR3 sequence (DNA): TGTGCCAGCAGTCGACTGGGGCTCCCGGATAGTCAGCCCCAGCATTTT. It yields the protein CASSRLGLPDSQPQHF.

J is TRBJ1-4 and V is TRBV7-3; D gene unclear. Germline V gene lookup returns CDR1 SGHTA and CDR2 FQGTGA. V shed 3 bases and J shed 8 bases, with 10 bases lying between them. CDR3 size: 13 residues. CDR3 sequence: CASSLTRNEKLFF. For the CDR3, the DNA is TGTGCCAGCAGCTTGACGAGGAACGAAAAACTGTTTTTT.

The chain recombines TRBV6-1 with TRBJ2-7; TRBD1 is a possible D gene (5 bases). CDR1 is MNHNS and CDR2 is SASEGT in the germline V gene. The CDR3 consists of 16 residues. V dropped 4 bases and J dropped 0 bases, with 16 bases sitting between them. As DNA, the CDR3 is TGTGCCAGCAGTGGCAGGGCAGGGCCGAACTCCTACGAGCAGTACTTC. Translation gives CASSGRAGPNSYEQYF.

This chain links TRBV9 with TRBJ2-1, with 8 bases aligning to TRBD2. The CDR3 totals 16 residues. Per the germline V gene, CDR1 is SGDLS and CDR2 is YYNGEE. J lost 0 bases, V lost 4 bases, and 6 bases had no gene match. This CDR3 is CASSSGGAASYNEQFF. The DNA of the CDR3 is TGTGCCAGCAGCTCGGGAGGGGCAGCCTCCTACAATGAGCAGTTCTTC.

DNA of the CDR3: TGTGCCAGCAACGGACAGGGGGCTGGGGGGCAGCCCCAGCATTTT. Amino acid sequence: CASNGQGAGGQPQHF. The chain couples TRBV6-6 to TRBJ1-5; 11 bases map to TRBD1. Germline CDR1 is MNHNY and CDR2 is SVGAGI (reference sequence). After removal of 7 bases from V and 7 bases from J, the junction contained 9 bases not matched to a gene. This CDR3 has 15 residues.

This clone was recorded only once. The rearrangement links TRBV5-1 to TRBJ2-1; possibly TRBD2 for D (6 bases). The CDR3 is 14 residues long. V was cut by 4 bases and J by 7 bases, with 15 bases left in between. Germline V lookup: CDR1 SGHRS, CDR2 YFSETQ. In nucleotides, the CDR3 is TGCGCCAGCAGCCAAAATAGCGGCAGGAATGAGCAGTTCTTC. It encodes CASSQNSGRNEQFF.